This passage covers 22 T cell receptor beta chains from one sample sequenced in a study of OX40 agonist ivuxolimab in advanced cancers. Assay: immunoSEQ multiplex PCR; the TCRdb copy retains only in-frame clones and omits some. The sample carries approximately 82,000 clones, around 83% recorded once. The sequencing used CD4+ or CD8+ T cells sorted from blood, collected in a trial of the OX40 agonist ivuxolimab. The receptors were gathered from an adult with an advanced solid tumor such as melanoma, head and neck, liver or kidney cancer.

The genes are TRBV5-6 and TRBJ2-3; D possibly corresponds to TRBD1 (6 bases). Germline V gene lookup returns CDR1 SGHDT and CDR2 YYEEEE. There are 16 residues in the CDR3. The V gene lost 0 bases and the J gene lost 1 base, with 12 bases spanning the gap. CDR3 protein: CASSLVGALGTDTQYF. The CDR3 nucleotides are TGTGCCAGCAGCTTGGTGGGGGCGTTAGGCACAGATACGCAGTATTTT.

This clone has just a few counts. This rearrangement joins TRBV11-2 to TRBJ1-3; possibly TRBD1 for D (5 bases). This CDR3 has 14 residues. CDR1 and CDR2 (germline): SGHAT, FQNNGV. V lost 1 base, J lost 4 bases, and 8 bases lay in between. CDR3 residues: CASSLARGGNTIYF. The CDR3 nucleotides read TGTGCCAGCAGCTTAGCCCGGGGGGGAAACACCATATATTTT. Full variable domain (remainder filled in from reference TRBV11-2 and TRBJ1-3): EAGVAQSPRYKIIEKRQSVAFWCNPISGHATLYWYQQILGQGPKLLIQFQNNGVVDDSQLPKDRFSAERLKGVDSTLKIQPAKLEDSAVYLCASSLARGGNTIYFGEGSWLTVV.

V usage is TRBV5-4 and J usage is TRBJ2-5, with 14 bases that match TRBD2. CDR1 is SGHNT, CDR2 YYREEE, per germline (reference sequence). J was trimmed by 2 bases and V by 2 bases; bases with no gene match: 5. CDR3 length equals 17 residues. The CDR3 DNA is TGTGCCAGCAGCTTAGGACTAGCGGGGGGCTCACAAGAGACCCAGTACTTC. It translates to CASSLGLAGGSQETQYF.

CDR3 sequence: CASSDRTNYGYTF. DNA of the CDR3: TGTGCCAGCAGCGACAGGACGAACTATGGCTACACCTTC. The rearrangement links TRBV6-5 to TRBJ1-2; weak D call: TRBD1 (6 bases). Trimming cost V 6 bases and J 2 bases, with 10 bases left between them. The CDR3 contains 13 residues. Germline V lookup: CDR1 MNHEY, CDR2 SVGAGI.

The chain combines TRBV7-8 with TRBJ1-5; perhaps TRBD1 as D (5 bases). Between the trimmed V and J ends, which lost 5 bases and 4 bases, there was a span of 21 bases. Germline CDR1 reads SGHVS; CDR2 reads FQNEAQ. CDR3 length: 17 residues. The chain's CDR3 is CASSPQEAGLSNQPQHF. The CDR3 DNA is TGTGCCAGCAGCCCCCAGGAGGCAGGGTTAAGTAATCAGCCCCAGCATTTT.

The gene calls are TRBV7-9 and TRBJ1-6; TRBD1 agrees at 7 bases. CDR1 is SEHNR, CDR2 FQNEAQ, per germline (reference sequence). The CDR3 has 14 residues. Germline trimming cut 1 base from V and 9 bases from J; bases unmatched to any gene: 3. The CDR3 bases are TGTGCCAGCAGCTTAGATTGGACAGGTTCACCCCTCCACTTT. Amino acid sequence: CASSLDWTGSPLHF.

This clone occurred once. This chain uses TRBV2 with TRBJ1-1; 8 bases agree with TRBD1. Germline CDR1 reads SNHLY; CDR2 reads FYNNEI. The CDR3 sequence is 14 residues long. The J segment lost 5 bases and the V segment lost 6 bases, leaving 8 bases of the junction unmatched. The CDR3 loop is CASRGTGGQTEAFF. The CDR3 nucleotides are TGTGCCAGCAGGGGGACAGGCGGGCAAACTGAAGCTTTCTTT.

Concerning this clone itself: Other DNA sequences from this sample encode an identical CDR3 as well. The chain employs TRBV9 and TRBJ1-1, with D perhaps TRBD1 (5 bases). CDR1 is SGDLS and CDR2 is YYNGEE in the germline V gene. The V and J ends lost 0 bases and 5 bases respectively, with 5 bases between them. The CDR3 covers 12 residues. CDR3 bases: TGTGCCAGCAGCGTAGGGGGGACTGAAGCTTTCTTT. Protein sequence: CASSVGGTEAFF.

This clone was detected only a few times. This sequence joins TRBV18 and TRBJ1-5; perhaps TRBD1 as D (5 bases). The CDR3 covers 14 residues. Germline assignment: CDR1 KGHSH and CDR2 LQKENI. Trimming removed 4 bases at V and 2 bases at J, with 9 bases between. CDR3 residues: CASSQAGGNQPQHF. CDR3 DNA: TGTGCCAGCTCACAAGCGGGGGGCAATCAGCCCCAGCATTTT.

The chain links TRBV7-8 to TRBJ1-1; tentative D call: TRBD1 (5 bases). The germline V gene encodes CDR1 SGHVS and CDR2 FQNEAQ. Trimming cost V 5 bases and J 0 bases, with 10 bases left between them. There are 14 residues in the CDR3. The CDR3 region is CASSLTEMNTEAFF. In DNA, the CDR3 is TGTGCCAGCAGCCTGACAGAAATGAACACTGAAGCTTTCTTT.

This clone was seen a single time. The chain links TRBV30 to TRBJ1-1; 9 bases line up with TRBD1. In germline, CDR1 is GTSNPN, CDR2 SVGIG (reference sequence). CDR3 length: 14 residues. Losses at the gene ends were 0 bases for V and 6 bases for J; bases not matched to a gene: 5. CDR3 coding DNA: TGTGCCTGGAGTGTAGGGACAGGGAAGCCTGAAGCTTTCTTT. The encoded protein is CAWSVGTGKPEAFF. The full variable domain, with the rest looked up from reference TRBV30 and TRBJ1-1, is SQTIHQWPATLVQPVGSPLSLECTVEGTSNPNLYWYRQAAGRGLQLLFYSVGIGQISSEVPQNLSASRPQDRQFILSSKKLLLSDSGFYLCAWSVGTGKPEAFFGQGTRLTVV.

The chain uses TRBV7-2 and TRBJ1-2; TRBD1 might be the D (5 bases). CDR1 and CDR2 from the germline V gene are SGHTA and FQGNSA. This CDR3 region has 12 residues. Trimming removed 4 bases at V and 7 bases at J, with 10 bases between. The CDR3 spells CASSSFGGGYTF. The CDR3 nucleotides are TGTGCCAGCAGCTCGTTCGGGGGTGGCTACACCTTC.

This clone was recorded only once. The chain links TRBV6-5 to TRBJ2-7; D gene unclear. With 8 bases removed from V and 0 bases from J, the gap between germline ends came to 14 bases. The germline V gene encodes CDR1 MNHEY and CDR2 SVGAGI. The CDR3 consists of 14 residues. CDR3 in amino acids: CASRHGFSSYEQYF. The CDR3 region has the DNA TGTGCCAGCCGACACGGGTTTAGCTCCTACGAGCAGTACTTC.

The rearrangement joins TRBV5-4 to TRBJ2-3, with TRBD1 as a possible D gene (8 bases). This CDR3 comprises 16 residues. Trimming shortened V by 5 bases and J by 1 base, and 17 bases separated the two germline ends. Germline-derived CDR1 and CDR2 are SGHNT and YYREEE (reference sequence). The CDR3 DNA sequence: TGTGCCAGCAGAAAAACAGGGGGGGCGGGCACAGATACGCAGTATTTT. It codes for CASRKTGGAGTDTQYF.

This clone was observed a single time. The rearrangement links TRBV5-1 to TRBJ1-4; 10 nucleotides align to TRBD1. CDR1 SGHRS and CDR2 YFSETQ come from the germline V gene. V was clipped by 0 bases and J by 10 bases; unmatched bases: 6. The CDR3 loop spans 15 amino acids. The CDR3 nucleotides read TGCGCCAGCAGCTTGGGATCCGGGACAGGGGTAAAACTGTTTTTT. Amino acid sequence: CASSLGSGTGVKLFF.

This clone has a single count. This chain joins TRBV13 and TRBJ1-1; D gene ambiguous. Germline V gives CDR1 PRHDT, CDR2 FYEKMQ (reference sequence). The V gene lost 0 bases and the J gene lost 4 bases, with 0 bases spanning the gap. The CDR3 has 11 residues. In DNA, the CDR3 is TGTGCCAGCAGCTTAGGCACTGAAGCTTTCTTT. It is translated as CASSLGTEAFF.

This chain connects TRBV5-1 to TRBJ2-5; the D gene is possibly TRBD2 (6 bases). This CDR3 spans 17 amino acids. Trimming stripped 4 bases from V and 5 bases from J, with 24 bases between. CDR1 is SGHRS and CDR2 is YFSETQ in the germline V gene. CDR3 loop: CASSLTPLGLSWETQYF. The CDR3 nucleotides are TGCGCCAGCAGCCTGACCCCTCTTGGACTATCTTGGGAGACCCAGTACTTC.

This clone is a singleton in its sample. V and J are TRBV6-1 and TRBJ1-6, with TRBD1 identical over 7 bases. After removal of 11 bases from V and 6 bases from J, the junction contained 7 bases not matched to a gene. CDR3 length: 13 amino acids. From germline, CDR1 is MNHNS and CDR2 SASEGT. CDR3 sequence reads: CAGRTGFNSPLHF. CDR3 sequence (DNA): TGTGCCGGGAGGACAGGCTTTAATTCACCCCTCCACTTT.

Here the CDR3 reads CASSPRQAGELFF. The CDR3 bases are TGTGCCAGCAGCCCGAGACAGGCCGGGGAGCTGTTTTTT. The genes are TRBV11-3 and TRBJ2-2, with D perhaps matching TRBD1 (6 bases). The CDR3 spans 13 residues. Deletions cut 5 bases from V and 6 bases from J, with 10 bases between. The germline CDR1 and CDR2 sequences are SGHNT and YENEEA.

This chain links TRBV5-5 with TRBJ2-7, with no clear D. This CDR3 region has 14 residues. Per germline, CDR1 SGHKS and CDR2 YYEKEE (reference sequence). V lost 4 bases and J lost 2, with 13 bases in between. The CDR3 is CASSTTLTTYEQYF. Written as DNA, the CDR3 is TGTGCCAGCAGCACGACGCTCACCACCTACGAGCAGTACTTC.

This chain uses TRBV4-1 with TRBJ1-2; D remains ambiguous. The CDR3 sequence is 13 residues long. Germline assignment: CDR1 MGHRA and CDR2 YSYEKL. Trimming shortened V by 3 bases and J by 2 bases, and 7 bases separated the two germline ends. The CDR3 nucleotides are TGCGCCAGCAGCCAGGGTCAGAACTATGGCTACACCTTC. Its translation is CASSQGQNYGYTF.

The CDR3 protein is CASSPPFQAPNEYGYTF. For the CDR3, the DNA is TGCGCCAGCAGCCCACCCTTTCAGGCGCCCAACGAGTATGGCTACACCTTC. The V call is TRBV4-1, the J call TRBJ1-2; the D is unclear. CDR3 length: 17 amino acids. The V end lost 4 bases, the J end lost 5 bases, and 23 bases lay between the germline ends. The germline CDR1 and CDR2 sequences are MGHRA and YSYEKL.